The 22 T cell receptor beta chains in this list originate from one sample, sequenced in a study of blood T cells in healthy people across ages. Combining a sample-barcoded 5' primer with a J-beta primer mix, a second PCR ran for about 6 to 11 cycles. MiXCR, applied by TCRdb to the 5' RACE reads, yields one record per CDR3 protein. The data hold roughly 2 million distinct CDR3 sequences, with 49% observed a single time. Sequenced input: blood. The receptors here all came from a woman between 35 and 50 years old in good health.

The V gene is TRBV6-5, the J gene TRBJ2-5, with 8 nucleotides matching TRBD2. Near its end, the DNA agrees better with TRBJ2-7, so the J call may be wrong. This CDR3 has 16 residues. In germline, CDR1 is MNHEY, CDR2 SVGAGI. CDR3 DNA: TGTGCCAGCAGTTACGGGGTTAGCGGGGTCGGGAACGAGCAGTACTTC. It encodes CASSYGVSGVGNEQYF.

This chain uses TRBV28 with TRBJ2-1, with TRBD2 identical over 9 bases. CDR3 length: 15 residues. Germline V gene data show CDR1 as MDHEN and CDR2 as SYDVKM. V shed 6 bases and J 8 bases; nucleotides not matched to a gene: 11. The CDR3 nucleotides are TGTGCCAGCAGGGGCAAAGGGACTAGCAGCGATGAGCAGTTCTTC. Translating it yields CASRGKGTSSDEQFF.

This chain connects TRBV20-1 to TRBJ1-1; no firm D call. V shed 0 bases and J shed 1 base, with 15 bases lying between them. The V gene's germline CDR1 is DFQATT and CDR2 SNEGSKA (reference sequence). This CDR3 is built from 16 residues. Here the CDR3 DNA reads TGCAGTGCTAGAGACAGCGCGAGGGTGGGGAACACTGAAGCTTTCTTT. Encoded protein: CSARDSARVGNTEAFF.

This chain connects TRBV14 to TRBJ2-6, with a possible D match to TRBD1 (5 bases). The CDR3 has 16 residues. V was trimmed by 3 bases and J by 12 bases, leaving 21 bases between them. Germline loops: CDR1 SGHDN, CDR2 FVKESK. The DNA for the CDR3 is TGTGCCAGCAGCCATTTCAGGGCAGGTGTCACGTCCGTCCTGACTTTC. Translating it yields CASSHFRAGVTSVLTF.

The chain recombines TRBV12-3 or TRBV12-4 with TRBJ1-4; 11 bases are shared with TRBD1. This CDR3 region has 14 residues. With V trimmed by 6 bases and J by 5 bases, 2 bases remained unmatched. CDR3 coding DNA: TGTGCCAGCAGCCGGACAGGGGGCAATGAAAAACTGTTTTTT. Translating gives CASSRTGGNEKLFF.

The chain uses TRBV2 and TRBJ2-1, with D uncertain. The CDR3 length is 21 residues. With 0 bases removed from V and 0 bases from J, the gap between germline ends came to 24 bases. CDR1 SNHLY and CDR2 FYNNEI come from the germline V gene. CDR3 DNA: TGTGCCAGCAGTGAAGCGCTTAGGCAGGCGGCGCCCCCCCGCTCCTACAATGAGCAGTTCTTC. Protein: CASSEALRQAAPPRSYNEQFF.

The genes are TRBV20-1 and TRBJ1-4, with D tentatively TRBD1 (5 bases). Germline V gene sequence: CDR1 DFQATT, CDR2 SNEGSKA (reference sequence). The CDR3 has 11 residues. The V gene lost 1 base and the J gene lost 13 bases, with 10 bases spanning the gap. The CDR3 is CSARAGTGLFF. The CDR3, as DNA: TGCAGTGCTAGAGCCGGGACTGGACTGTTTTTT.

In its sample, this clonotype was seen a few times. This clone may be a read error of a much larger clone one base away. This sequence joins TRBV7-9 and TRBJ2-7; no definite D call. This CDR3 contains 12 residues. V was pared by 11 bases and J by 0 bases, with 11 bases between. Germline assignment: CDR1 SEHNR and CDR2 FQNEAQ (reference sequence). The CDR3 loop reads CAAGDGSYEQYF. In DNA, the CDR3 is TGTGCCGCAGGAGACGGCTCCTACGAGCAGTACTTC.

This clonotype was observed a handful of times. The chain carries TRBV7-2 and TRBJ2-5, with TRBD2 matching 11 bases. CDR1 is SGHTA and CDR2 is FQGNSA in the germline V gene. V dropped 4 bases and J dropped 5; count of bases not matched to a gene: 6. The CDR3 length is 15 residues. Here the CDR3 DNA reads TGTGCCAGCAGCTCTATAGCGGGGGGGCTGGAGACCCAGTACTTC. This translates into CASSSIAGGLETQYF.

The chain joins TRBV6-2 or TRBV6-3 to TRBJ2-1; 8 bases align to TRBD1. Germline values: CDR1 MNHEY, CDR2 SVGEGT. The length of the CDR3 is 18 residues. Germline trimming cut 2 bases from V and 3 bases from J; bases unmatched to any gene: 12. CDR3 DNA sequence: TGTGCCAGCAGTTACAGGATCATCGGACAGGGAATCTACAATGAGCAGTTCTTC. Translation: CASSYRIIGQGIYNEQFF.

A few counts support this clonotype. The chain recombines TRBV29-1 with TRBJ2-2; D possibly matches TRBD1 or TRBD2 (6 bases each). This CDR3 region has 15 residues. The germline V gene has CDR1 SQVTM and CDR2 ANQGSEA. The V gene lost 4 bases and the J gene lost 0 bases, with 12 bases spanning the gap. CDR3 DNA: TGCAGCGTTGGGGGGGACACCTCGAACACCGGGGAGCTGTTTTTT. As protein: CSVGGDTSNTGELFF.

Concerning this clonotype: At one end, the junction sequence differs from germline, possibly due to a read error. The chain combines TRBV29-1 with TRBJ2-1, with D tentatively TRBD1 or TRBD2 (7 bases each). CDR3 length equals 15 residues. Germline V gene data show CDR1 as SQVTM and CDR2 as ANQGSEA. In DNA form, the CDR3 reads TGCAGCGTTGAATCGCCCAGGGGGGACTACGATGAGCAGTTCTTC. This gives the protein CSVESPRGDYDEQFF.

V usage is TRBV4-3 and J usage is TRBJ1-4; tentative D call: TRBD1 (5 bases). V was pared by 1 base and J by 7 bases, with 19 bases between. CDR1 LGHNA and CDR2 YSLEER come from the germline V gene. This CDR3 has 17 amino acids. The CDR3 region is CASSQGLQAGGGEKLFF. The CDR3 coding sequence is TGCGCCAGCAGCCAAGGGCTTCAGGCCGGGGGAGGTGAAAAACTGTTTTTT.

The chain couples TRBV20-1 to TRBJ2-6; the match to TRBD1 covers 8 bases. The ends lost 0 bases at V and 0 bases at J; junction bases unmatched: 10. The CDR3 extends over 19 amino acids. Germline values: CDR1 DFQATT, CDR2 SNEGSKA (reference sequence). CDR3 region: CSARDRQGLITSGANVLTF. The CDR3 DNA sequence: TGCAGTGCTAGAGACAGACAGGGGTTAATTACCTCTGGGGCCAACGTCCTGACTTTC.

Only one count was recorded for this clonotype. The chain has TRBV28 and TRBJ1-6, with 7 bases lining up with TRBD1. V gave up 5 bases and J gave up 9 bases; unmatched junction bases: 13. CDR1 is MDHEN, CDR2 SYDVKM, per germline. The CDR3 is made up of 16 amino acids. As DNA, the CDR3 is TGTGCCAGCAGTGATTTGGGGGTAGGGGGCGGTTCACCCCTCCACTTT. This sequence encodes CASSDLGVGGGSPLHF.

This clonotype was counted only a few times. The chain couples TRBV7-9 to TRBJ2-3; weak D call: TRBD2 (5 bases). The V end was cut by 1 base, the J end by 2 bases, with 10 bases between. The length of the CDR3 is 15 residues. Germline CDR1 SEHNR, CDR2 FQNEAQ (reference sequence). The CDR3 loop is CASSLGGIYTDTQYF. CDR3 coding DNA: TGTGCCAGCAGCTTAGGAGGGATATACACAGATACGCAGTATTTT.

This clonotype was observed a handful of times. The chain uses TRBV25-1 and TRBJ2-3, with TRBD2 identical over 9 bases. The germline V gene has CDR1 MGHDK and CDR2 SYGVNS. Losses at the gene ends were 4 bases for V and 2 bases for J; bases not matched to a gene: 10. The CDR3 contains 17 residues. CDR3 residues: CASSGAALAGITDTQYF. The DNA for the CDR3 is TGTGCCAGCAGTGGGGCGGCGCTAGCGGGGATCACAGATACGCAGTATTTT.

The rearrangement uses TRBV29-1 and TRBJ1-1; D possibly corresponds to TRBD1 (5 bases). V lost 7 bases and J 3 bases, leaving 18 bases between the germline ends. From germline, CDR1 is SQVTM and CDR2 ANQGSEA. The CDR3 consists of 14 residues. CDR3: CSAAGTLGDTEAFF. DNA of the CDR3: TGCAGCGCCGCTGGGACCCTTGGGGACACTGAAGCTTTCTTT.

The chain joins TRBV20-1 to TRBJ2-2, with D unresolved. CDR3 length: 19 residues. The germline V gene encodes CDR1 DFQATT and CDR2 SNEGSKA (reference sequence). Trimming pared 3 bases from V and 4 bases from J, leaving 27 bases between. CDR3 DNA sequence: TGCAGTGCTAGTGAAGCCCAACGAACATGGACGGTTCGCACCGGGGAGCTGTTTTTT. Residues: CSASEAQRTWTVRTGELFF.

This clonotype was seen a single time. V usage is TRBV20-1 and J usage is TRBJ2-7; a possible D gene is TRBD1 (5 bases). CDR1 DFQATT and CDR2 SNEGSKA come from the germline V gene (reference sequence). CDR3 length: 13 residues. The chain's CDR3 is CSASWGRTYEQHV. CDR3 in DNA: TGCAGTGCTAGTTGGGGCCGGACCTACGAGCAGCACGTC.

This chain connects TRBV6-5 to TRBJ2-7; 7 bases are shared with TRBD2. CDR1 is MNHEY, CDR2 SVGAGI, per germline. This CDR3 is built from 15 residues. Germline trimming cut 4 bases from V and 7 bases from J; bases unmatched to any gene: 13. CDR3 in amino acids: CASSFEGGSYNEQYF. CDR3 DNA sequence: TGTGCCAGCAGTTTCGAGGGAGGGAGCTACAATGAGCAGTACTTC.

The chain is built from TRBV11-2 and TRBJ2-7; D remains ambiguous. CDR3 length equals 14 residues. The V and J ends lost 3 bases and 0 bases respectively, with 9 bases between them. Germline V gives CDR1 SGHAT, CDR2 FQNNGV. In DNA form, the CDR3 reads TGTGCCAGCAGCTTGGGCGTCTACTCCTACGAGCAGTACTTC. Encoded protein: CASSLGVYSYEQYF.